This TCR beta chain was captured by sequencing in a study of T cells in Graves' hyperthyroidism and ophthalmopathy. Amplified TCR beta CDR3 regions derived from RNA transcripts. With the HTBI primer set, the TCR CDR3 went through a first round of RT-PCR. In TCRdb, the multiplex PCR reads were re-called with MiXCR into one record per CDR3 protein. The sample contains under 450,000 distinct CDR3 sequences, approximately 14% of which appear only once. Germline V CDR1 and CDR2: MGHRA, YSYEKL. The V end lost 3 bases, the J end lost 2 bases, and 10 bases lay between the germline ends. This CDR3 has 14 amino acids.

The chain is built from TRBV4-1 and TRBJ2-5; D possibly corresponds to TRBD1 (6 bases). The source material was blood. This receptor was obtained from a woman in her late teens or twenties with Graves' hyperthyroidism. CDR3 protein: CASSHSGQQETQYF. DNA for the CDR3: TGCGCCAGCAGCCACTCGGGACAACAAGAGACCCAGTACTTC.